The present entry profiles one T cell receptor beta chain with its context. This clonotype has a handful of counts. Its antigen is still unknown. No qualities accompany the bases; no much larger clone lies one base away. The treatment or condition label here, explained by the study, means: approximately nine-day PBMC culture with coronavirus spike peptide pools or control peptides (ViraFEST assay). The ViraFEST assay, used in the study, expanded antigen-specific T cells with peptide pools and then identified the expanded clonotypes through TCR sequencing. The convalescent patients' positive SARS-CoV-2 PCR tests were from March to December 2020, which was before the Alpha, Beta and Delta variants emerged in the United States. Approximately 1.8 million PBMCs per well were cultured in IMDM with approximately 5% human AB serum and approximately 9.1 IU/ml IL-2, plus 10 ug/ml peptide pools. Half of the culture medium was replaced with fresh IL-2-containing medium on days 3 and 7. After 9 to 10 days of culture, CD4+ T cells were isolated by negative selection using the EasySep CD4+ T cell isolation kit. PBMCs were separated from whole blood using Ficoll-Paque Plus gradient centrifugation and then either used fresh or cryopreserved at -140C. Triplicate wells were generally used for each culture condition.

Trimming accounts for 5 bases at V and 8 bases at J, while the number of junction bases matched to no gene is 6. Inclusive of the bounding cysteine and phenylalanine, the CDR3 is 14 residues long. The sequence is cut down to CDR3 DNA, 42 bases in frame from base 1. Reading the germline V gene gives CDR1 MRHNA and CDR2 SNTAGT. The data stem from a study of vaccination and CD4 T cells after COVID-19 (dated by TCRdb to between 2021 and 2023). Looking at the study overall: SARS-CoV-2 positivity had been established in the convalescent patients by nasal swab PCR, and mild disease was recorded in roughly ten of these patients and severe disease in one. In the convalescent cohort there were six males and four females, among whom were two Hispanic individuals, seven Caucasians, two Asians and one multiracial person. Participants received two doses of either the Pfizer-BioNTech BNT162b2 vaccine (n=8) or the Moderna mRNA-1273 vaccine (n=2). Post-COVID blood samples were collected from convalescent patients a median of around 96 days after diagnosis, with a range of about 35 to 180 days. Post-vaccine blood samples were taken a median of roughly 75 days after the second vaccine dose, with a range of roughly 13 to 250 days. The cultures were stimulated with overlapping spike peptide pools from SARS-CoV-2 and from the common cold coronaviruses HCoV-NL63, HCoV-OC43 and HCoV-229E. In control cultures, a CEFX viral epitope pool was used as positive control, an HIV-1 Nef peptide pool was used as negative control, or no peptide was added. The spike-specific CD4+ TCR repertoire was compared before and after mRNA vaccination in 10 COVID-19 convalescent patients and a few infection-naive healthy vaccine recipients. Results the study describes overall, beyond this receptor: In convalescent patients, nearly all vaccine-specific clones (304 of 307) were found to be mono-reactive for SARS-CoV-2 spike rather than cross-reactive with common cold coronaviruses. The number of convalescent patients in the study was relatively small, and the study did not examine early timepoints following natural infection. In convalescent patients, a median around 90% of post-vaccine SARS-CoV-2-reactive clones were detected only after vaccination, and vaccine-specific priming was suggested by this finding. An increase in the median number of SARS-CoV-2-reactive clonotypes from some 20 after infection to roughly 36 after vaccination was observed, but the change was not found to be significant.

The library was prepared using PCR. DNA from cultured CD4+ T cells underwent TCR sequencing with the Oncomine TCR Beta short-read assay at the Johns Hopkins FTIC core. The QIAamp micro DNA kit was used to extract genomic DNA from the cultured CD4+ T cells. Oncomine TCR Beta libraries made from cultured CD4+ T cells were pooled using unique dual indexes and sequenced on an Illumina iSeq 100. The paper's processing steps were these. Non-productive sequences were removed, and CDR3s not starting with C, not ending with F or W, or shorter than 7 amino acids were discarded. Antigen-specific clonotypes were identified with the MANAFEST web application by comparing peptide-stimulated wells with reference and other culture wells. An FDR below 0.05, an odds ratio above 5, and a productive frequency above 0.1% in at least two of three replicate wells were required for clones to be considered positive. A clonotype counted as cross-reactive if it showed significant expansion both in the SARS-CoV-2 spike wells and in at least one common cold coronavirus spike condition. Using R version 3.6.1, CDR3 homology was evaluated through Levenshtein distances (stringdist) along with unrooted phylogenetic trees (ape). TCRdb took the public reads, trimmed them with fastp at Q25, ran MiXCR for clone calling and kept in-frame beta chains. CDR3 protein duplicates are merged, each entry listing the most common genes and DNA. For this entry, the V and J calls and clone size follow TCRdb and not the study's own pipeline. This sample has 16,000 or so distinct CDR3 sequences in its table, and roughly half of those were observed once. In total, the top ten clones hold 3.7% of the sample.

Recombination joined TRBV6-4 with TRBJ1-2; 12 bases in between match TRBD1. The sequencing here drew on CD4+ T cells from blood, cultured in vitro, taken before SARS-CoV-2 vaccination. The TCR comes from a human donor who had recovered from COVID-19. The nucleotide sequence is TGTGCCAGCAGTTACACCGGGACAGGGGGCGGCTACACCTTC. Its translation reads: CASSYTGTGGGYTF.